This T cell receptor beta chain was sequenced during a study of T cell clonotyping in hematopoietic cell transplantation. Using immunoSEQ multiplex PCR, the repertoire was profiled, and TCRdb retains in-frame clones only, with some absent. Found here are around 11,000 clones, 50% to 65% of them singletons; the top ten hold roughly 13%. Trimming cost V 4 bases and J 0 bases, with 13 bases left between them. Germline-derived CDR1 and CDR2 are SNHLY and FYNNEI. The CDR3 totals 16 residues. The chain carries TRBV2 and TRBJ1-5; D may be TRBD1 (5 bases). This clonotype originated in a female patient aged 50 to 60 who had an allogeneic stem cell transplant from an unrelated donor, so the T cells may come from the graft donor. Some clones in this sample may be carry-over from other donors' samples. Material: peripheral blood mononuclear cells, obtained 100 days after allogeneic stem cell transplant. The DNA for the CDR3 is TGTGCCAGCAGTGTGGAGGGGAAAAATAGCAATCAGCCCCAGCATTTT. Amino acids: CASSVEGKNSNQPQHF.